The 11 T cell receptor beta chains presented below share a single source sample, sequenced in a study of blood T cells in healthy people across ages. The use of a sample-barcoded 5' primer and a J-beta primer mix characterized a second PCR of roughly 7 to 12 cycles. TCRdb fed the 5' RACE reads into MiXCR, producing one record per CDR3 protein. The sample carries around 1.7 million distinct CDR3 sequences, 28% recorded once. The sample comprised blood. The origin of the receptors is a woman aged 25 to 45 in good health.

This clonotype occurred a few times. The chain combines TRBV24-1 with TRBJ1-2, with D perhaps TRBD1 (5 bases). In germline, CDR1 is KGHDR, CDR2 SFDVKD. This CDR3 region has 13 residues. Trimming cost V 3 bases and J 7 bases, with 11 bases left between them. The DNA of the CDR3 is TGTGCCACCAGTGATAACCAGGACACTGGCTACACCTTC. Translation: CATSDNQDTGYTF.

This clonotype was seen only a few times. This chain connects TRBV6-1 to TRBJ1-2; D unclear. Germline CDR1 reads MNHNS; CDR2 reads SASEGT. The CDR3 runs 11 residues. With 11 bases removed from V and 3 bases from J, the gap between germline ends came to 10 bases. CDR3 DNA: TGTGCCCTCCGGACCTACTATGGCTACACCTTC. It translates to CALRTYYGYTF.

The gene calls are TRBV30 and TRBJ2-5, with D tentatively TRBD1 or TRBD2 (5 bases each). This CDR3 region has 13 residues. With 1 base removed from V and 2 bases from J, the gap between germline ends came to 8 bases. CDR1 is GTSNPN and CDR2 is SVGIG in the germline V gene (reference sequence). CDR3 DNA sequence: TGTGCCTGGAGTGGGGACGTTCAAGAGACCCAGTACTTC. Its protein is CAWSGDVQETQYF.

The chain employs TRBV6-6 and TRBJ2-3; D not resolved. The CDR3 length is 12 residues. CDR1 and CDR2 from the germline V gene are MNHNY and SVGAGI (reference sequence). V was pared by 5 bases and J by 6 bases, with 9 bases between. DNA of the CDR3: TGTGCCAGCAGTCCGAGCTTTGATACGCAGTATTTT. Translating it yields CASSPSFDTQYF.

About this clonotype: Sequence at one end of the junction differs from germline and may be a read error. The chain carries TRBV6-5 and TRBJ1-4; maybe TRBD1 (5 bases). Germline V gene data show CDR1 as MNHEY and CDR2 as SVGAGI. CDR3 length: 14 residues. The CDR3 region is CASRYSGTNEKLFF. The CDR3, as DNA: TGTGCCAGCAGGTACTCAGGGACTAATGAAAAACTGTTTTTT.

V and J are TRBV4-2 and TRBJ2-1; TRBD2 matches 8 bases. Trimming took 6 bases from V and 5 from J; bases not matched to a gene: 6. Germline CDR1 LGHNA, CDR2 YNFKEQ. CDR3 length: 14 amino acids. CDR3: CASRSSGEDNEQFF. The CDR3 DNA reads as TGTGCCAGCAGAAGTAGCGGGGAGGACAATGAGCAGTTCTTC.

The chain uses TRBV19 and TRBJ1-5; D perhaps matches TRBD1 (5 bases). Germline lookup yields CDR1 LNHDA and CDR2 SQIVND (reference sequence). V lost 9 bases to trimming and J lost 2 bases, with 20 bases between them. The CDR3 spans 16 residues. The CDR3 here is CASLRGRNRGNQPQHF. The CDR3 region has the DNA TGTGCCAGCCTCCGGGGCCGCAATAGAGGCAATCAGCCCCAGCATTTT.

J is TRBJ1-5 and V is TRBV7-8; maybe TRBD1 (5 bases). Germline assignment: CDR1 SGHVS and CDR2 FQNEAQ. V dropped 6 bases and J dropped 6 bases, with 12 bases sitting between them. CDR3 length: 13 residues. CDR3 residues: CASSPIGGQPQHF. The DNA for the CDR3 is TGTGCCAGCAGTCCGATCGGGGGTCAGCCCCAGCATTTT.

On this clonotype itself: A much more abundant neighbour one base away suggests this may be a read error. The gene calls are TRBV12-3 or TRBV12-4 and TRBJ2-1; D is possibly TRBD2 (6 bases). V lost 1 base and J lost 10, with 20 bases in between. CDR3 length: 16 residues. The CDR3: CASSLESGVGPAEQFF. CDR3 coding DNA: TGTGCCAGCAGTTTAGAATCGGGAGTCGGACCAGCGGAGCAGTTCTTC.

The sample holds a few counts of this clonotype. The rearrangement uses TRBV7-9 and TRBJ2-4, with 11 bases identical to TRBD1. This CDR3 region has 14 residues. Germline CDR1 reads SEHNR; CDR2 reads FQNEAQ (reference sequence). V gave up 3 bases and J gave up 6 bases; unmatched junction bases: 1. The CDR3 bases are TGTGCCAGCAGCTTGGGACAGGGGGTAAACATTCAGTACTTC. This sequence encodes CASSLGQGVNIQYF. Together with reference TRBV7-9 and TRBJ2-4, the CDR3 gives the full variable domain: DTGVSQNPRHKITKRGQNVTFRCDPISEHNRLYWYRQTLGQGPEFLTYFQNEAQLEKSRLLSDRFSAERPKGSFSTLEIQRTEQGDSAMYLCASSLGQGVNIQYFGAGTRLSVL.

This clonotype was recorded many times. In DNA form, the CDR3 reads TGTGCCAGCAGTTACGGGTACAGATACGAGCAGTACTTC. It specifies CASSYGYRYEQYF. The rearrangement uses TRBV6-2 or TRBV6-3 and TRBJ2-7; D is ambiguous. Germline loops: CDR1 MNHEY, CDR2 SVGEGT. Trimming left V 2 bases short and J 4 bases short, with 9 bases between. The CDR3 spans 13 residues.